Detailed here is one T cell receptor (beta chain). CDR3 size: 13 residues. Per the germline V gene, CDR1 is SGHAT and CDR2 is FQNNGV. Trimming pared 3 bases from V and 1 base from J, leaving 6 bases between. This entry belongs to a study of cytomegalovirus exposure and HLA in healthy donors. Primers: 60 Vbeta forward and 13 Jbeta reverse. Libraries were prepared by immunoSEQ multiplex PCR; TCRdb keeps only in-frame clonotypes and omits some of them. This sample yields 99,000 or so clones, of which over 70% are seen a single time; approximately 5.1% belongs to the top ten. This chain links TRBV11-2 with TRBJ1-1; D not certain. The sample comprised PBMCs. This receptor was identified in a male donor in good health and CMV-seronegative. CDR3 sequence (DNA): TGTGCCAGCAGCTTCAGTGGGAACACTGAAGCTTTCTTT. Residues: CASSFSGNTEAFF.